These 3 T cell receptor beta chains share one sample of origin, sequenced in a study of blood T cell repertoires in COVID-19. Sequenced by immunoSEQ multiplex PCR; TCRdb stores in-frame clones only, minus some. The table lists about 150,000 clones, 80% to 90% of them singletons. Sequencing used peripheral blood. All receptors come from a woman aged 45 to 65 with acute or convalescent COVID-19.

This sequence joins TRBV2 and TRBJ1-1; 9 nucleotides match TRBD1. The CDR3 has 14 amino acids. Germline V gene sequence: CDR1 SNHLY, CDR2 FYNNEI. The V gene end was trimmed by 8 bases and the J gene end by 5 bases; junction bases not matched to a gene: 9. The CDR3 loop is CASQAGTGRTEAFF. DNA of the CDR3: TGTGCCAGCCAAGCCGGGACAGGGAGAACTGAAGCTTTCTTT.

This clone was detected only a few times. The chain employs TRBV2 and TRBJ2-7; TRBD1 matches 10 bases. The CDR3 has 15 residues. After removal of 7 bases from V and 3 bases from J, the junction contained 9 bases not matched to a gene. The V gene's germline CDR1 is SNHLY and CDR2 FYNNEI. CDR3 region: CASNRRRTGGYEQYF. In nucleotides, the CDR3 is TGTGCCAGCAACCGCCGTAGGACAGGGGGCTACGAGCAGTACTTC.

This chain joins TRBV6-6 and TRBJ2-7, with a possible D match to TRBD1 (6 bases). Trimming took 4 bases from V and 6 from J, leaving 7 bases between them. This CDR3 contains 11 residues. From germline, CDR1 is MNHNY and CDR2 SVGAGI (reference sequence). The CDR3 here is CASSWDTEQYF. The CDR3 coding sequence is TGTGCCAGCAGTTGGGACACCGAGCAGTACTTC.